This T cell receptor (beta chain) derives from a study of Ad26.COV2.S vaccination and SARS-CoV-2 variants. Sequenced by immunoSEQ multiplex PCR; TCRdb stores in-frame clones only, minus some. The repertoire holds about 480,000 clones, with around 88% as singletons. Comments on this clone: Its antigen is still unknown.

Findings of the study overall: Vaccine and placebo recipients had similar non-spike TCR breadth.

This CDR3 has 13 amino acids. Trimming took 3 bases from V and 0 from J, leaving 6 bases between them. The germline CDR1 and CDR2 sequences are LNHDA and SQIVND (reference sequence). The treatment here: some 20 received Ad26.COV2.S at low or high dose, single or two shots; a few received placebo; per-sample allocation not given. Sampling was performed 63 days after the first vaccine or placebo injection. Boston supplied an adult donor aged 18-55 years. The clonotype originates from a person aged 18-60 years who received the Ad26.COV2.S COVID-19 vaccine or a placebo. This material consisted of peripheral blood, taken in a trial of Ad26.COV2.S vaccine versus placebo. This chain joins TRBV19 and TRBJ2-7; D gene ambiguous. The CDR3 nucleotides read TGTGCCAGTAGTATCGACAACTCCTACGAGCAGTACTTC. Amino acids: CASSIDNSYEQYF.